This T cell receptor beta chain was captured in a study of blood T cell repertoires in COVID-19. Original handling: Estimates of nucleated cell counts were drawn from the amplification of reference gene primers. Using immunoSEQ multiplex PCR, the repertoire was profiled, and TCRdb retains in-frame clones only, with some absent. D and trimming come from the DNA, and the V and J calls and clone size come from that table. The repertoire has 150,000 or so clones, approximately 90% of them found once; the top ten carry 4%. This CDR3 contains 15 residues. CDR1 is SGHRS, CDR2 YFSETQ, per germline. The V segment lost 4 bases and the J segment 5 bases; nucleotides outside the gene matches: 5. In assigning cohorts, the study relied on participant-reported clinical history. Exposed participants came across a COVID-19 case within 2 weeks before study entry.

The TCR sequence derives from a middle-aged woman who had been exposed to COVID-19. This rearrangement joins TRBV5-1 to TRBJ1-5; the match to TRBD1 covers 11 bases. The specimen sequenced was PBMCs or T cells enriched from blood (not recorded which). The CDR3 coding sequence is TGCGCCAGCAGCGCCGGGACAGGGGGAGATCAGCCCCAGCATTTT. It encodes CASSAGTGGDQPQHF.